The present T cell receptor (beta chain) was sequenced within a study of blood T cell repertoires in COVID-19 (dated by TCRdb to about 2020). About the investigation overall: Samples covering the acute and convalescent phases of COVID-19 were provided by collaborators in the United States, Italy and Spain. The material from the prospective study consisted of cDNA or gDNA derived from T cells, B-cell-depleted T cells, or PBMCs. Deeply sampled blood TCRbeta repertoires from subjects exposed to, actively infected with, or recovered from COVID-19 were included in the dataset. The repertoires were released in a freely available public database intended as a resource for research on the immune response to SARS-CoV-2. The samples were drawn from two sources: the first 160 participants of the ongoing ImmuneRACE study, and 950 to 1,500 subjects contributed by 6 global collaborators. Sample metadata almost always included a de-identified subject ID, COVID-19 status, age in years and sex. HLA class I and class II types, where available, came from metadata supplied by the sample provider rather than from assay-based typing.

Regarding this clone: No antigen is known for it. The junction and the germline gene differ at one end; a read error may be behind it.

CDR1 MGHRA and CDR2 YSYEKL are derived from the germline V gene. From its cysteine to its phenylalanine, the CDR3 spans 12 amino acids. Left in the record is the CDR3 DNA by itself, 36 bases read in frame from the first base. What the authors observed across the whole study: The quantity of clinical and demographic metadata differed by source and by participant and was supplied without curation.

Collaborating institutions collected whole blood in K2EDTA tubes following their own protocols. Collaborator samples were shipped for TCRbeta analysis as frozen whole blood, isolated PBMCs, or DNA extracted from either sample type. TCRbeta CDR3 regions were amplified from genomic DNA using the immunoSEQ Assay, a bias-controlled multiplex PCR. The authors processed their data as follows. Within the assay, amplification of reference gene primers was used to estimate how many nucleated cells each sample contained. To quantify the absolute abundance of each unique TCRbeta CDR3 rearrangement, sequence reads were collapsed and filtered. For each sample, productive Simpson clonality was calculated as the square root of Simpson's diversity index across productive rearrangements. TCRdb took over this immuneACCESS table, retaining in-frame rearrangements with V and J assigned. Such tables are incomplete; in checked studies, under half of the missing clones stem from an unresolved V gene, and the remainder is unexplained. D and trimming were read from the DNA, whereas the V and J calls and clone size are those reported in that table. For this sample the table gives about 160,000 clones, of which just under 85% were detected only once. Clones ranked in the top ten supply about a fifth of the sample.

Sequenced sample: peripheral blood. The TCR was taken from a woman older than 75 with acute or convalescent COVID-19. This chain joins TRBV4-1 to TRBJ2-3, with the D gene uncertain. The encoded CDR3 is CASSKDRDTQYF. The nucleotide sequence reads as follows: TGCGCCAGCAGCAAAGACCGAGATACGCAGTATTTT.